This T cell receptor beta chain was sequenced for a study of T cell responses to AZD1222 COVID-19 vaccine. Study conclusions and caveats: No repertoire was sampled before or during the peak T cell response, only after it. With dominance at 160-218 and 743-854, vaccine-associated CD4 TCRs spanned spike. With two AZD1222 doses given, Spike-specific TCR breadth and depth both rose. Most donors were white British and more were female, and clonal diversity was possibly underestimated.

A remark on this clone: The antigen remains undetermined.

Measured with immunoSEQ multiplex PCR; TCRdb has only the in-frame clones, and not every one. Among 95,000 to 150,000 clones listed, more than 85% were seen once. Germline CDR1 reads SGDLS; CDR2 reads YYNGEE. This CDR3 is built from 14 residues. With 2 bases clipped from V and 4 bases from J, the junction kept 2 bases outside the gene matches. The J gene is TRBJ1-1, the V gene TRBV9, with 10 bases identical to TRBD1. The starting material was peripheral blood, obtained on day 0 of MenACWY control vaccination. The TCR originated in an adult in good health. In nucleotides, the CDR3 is TGTGCCAGCAGCGTGGGACAGGGGAGCACTGAAGCTTTCTTT. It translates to CASSVGQGSTEAFF.